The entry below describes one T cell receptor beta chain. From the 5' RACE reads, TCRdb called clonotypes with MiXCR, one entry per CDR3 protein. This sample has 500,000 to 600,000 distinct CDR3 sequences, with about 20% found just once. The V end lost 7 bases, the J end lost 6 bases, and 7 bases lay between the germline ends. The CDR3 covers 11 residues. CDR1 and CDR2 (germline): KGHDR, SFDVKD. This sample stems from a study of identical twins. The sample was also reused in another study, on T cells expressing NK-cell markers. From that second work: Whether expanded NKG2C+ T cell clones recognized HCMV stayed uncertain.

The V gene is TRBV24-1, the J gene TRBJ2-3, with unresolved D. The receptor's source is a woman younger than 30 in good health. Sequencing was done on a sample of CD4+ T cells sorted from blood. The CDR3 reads CATSRRDTQYF. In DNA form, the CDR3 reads TGTGCCACCAGCCGTAGGGATACGCAGTATTTT.